A single sample is the source of the 18 T cell receptor beta chains below, sequenced in a study of early T cells in non-severe SARS-CoV-2 infection. From the 5' RACE reads, TCRdb called clonotypes with MiXCR, one entry per CDR3 protein. This repertoire shows under 65,000 distinct CDR3 sequences, around 11% found once; its top ten account for more than 9%. The sample was whole blood. These receptors all stem from an adult who was a healthcare worker with PCR-confirmed SARS-CoV-2 infection or an uninfected control (not recorded which).

The CDR3 nucleotides are TGTGCCAGCAGTTACTCAGCGGGGAGTCCCAGCTCCTACAATGAGCAGTTCTTC. It translates to CASSYSAGSPSSYNEQFF. The chain combines TRBV6-5 with TRBJ2-1; 7 bases align to TRBD2. This CDR3 comprises 18 residues. V shed 0 bases, J shed 0 bases, and the junction held 8 bases outside the gene matches. CDR1 and CDR2 from the germline V gene are MNHEY and SVGAGI.

The J gene is TRBJ2-4, the V gene TRBV29-1, with 7 bases matching TRBD1. V lost 6 bases to trimming and J lost 2 bases; unmatched junction nucleotides: 1. The germline gives CDR1 SQVTM, CDR2 ANQGSEA. The CDR3 loop spans 12 amino acids. The DNA of the CDR3 is TGCAGCGTACAGGGGACCAAAAACATTCAGTACTTC. Translated: CSVQGTKNIQYF.

The chain uses TRBV24-1 and TRBJ2-3; D is unclear. CDR3 length equals 12 residues. Germline CDR1 KGHDR, CDR2 SFDVKD. Trimming took off 1 base at V and 6 bases at J, with 4 bases between the two ends. CDR3 loop: CATSDLVDTQYF. CDR3 bases: TGTGCCACCAGTGATTTAGTCGATACGCAGTATTTT.

The chain employs TRBV29-1 and TRBJ2-1; D call uncertain. This CDR3 has 16 amino acids. Looked up from germline, CDR1 is SQVTM and CDR2 is ANQGSEA. V gave up 0 bases and J gave up 2 bases, with 14 bases separating them. CDR3 region: CSVEDPTRKTYNEQFF. The CDR3 region has the DNA TGCAGCGTTGAAGATCCGACTCGGAAGACCTACAATGAGCAGTTCTTC.

Notes on this clonotype: Compared with germline, one end of the junction differs, possibly owing to a read error. V usage is TRBV19 and J usage is TRBJ2-7, with no clear D. Germline V lookup: CDR1 LNHDA, CDR2 SQIVND (reference sequence). CDR3 size: 12 residues. In DNA form, the CDR3 reads TGTGCCAGTAGTCCCAGGTCCTACGAACAGTACTTC. Translating it yields CASSPRSYEQYF.

The chain joins TRBV28 to TRBJ2-6; D not certain. Germline lookup yields CDR1 MDHEN and CDR2 SYDVKM. Trimming cost V 4 bases and J 0 bases, with 13 bases left between them. CDR3 length: 17 residues. The CDR3 DNA follows: TGTGCCAGCAGTTCGAGCCGCATGAACTCTGGGGCCAACGTCCTGACTTTC. Its translation is CASSSSRMNSGANVLTF.

This clonotype was detected ten times or more. The CDR3 loop is CAISPGQGYGYTF. The CDR3 DNA follows: TGTGCCATCAGCCCGGGACAGGGATATGGCTACACCTTC. The chain couples TRBV10-3 to TRBJ1-2, with 9 nucleotides matching TRBD1. Germline V gives CDR1 ENHRY, CDR2 SYGVKD. V was pared by 6 bases and J by 5 bases, with 4 bases of the junction left unmatched. The CDR3 has 13 amino acids.

This clonotype showed up just a few times. The chain links TRBV2 to TRBJ1-1; tentatively, D is TRBD1 (6 bases). The CDR3 sequence is 14 residues long. The V end was cut by 6 bases, the J end by 5 bases, with 16 bases between. Per the germline V gene, CDR1 is SNHLY and CDR2 is FYNNEI. CDR3 nucleotide sequence: TGTGCCAGCAGCAGCGGTGTGGGGGCGACTGAAGCTTTCTTT. Amino acid sequence: CASSSGVGATEAFF. The whole variable domain, remainder taken from reference TRBV2 and TRBJ1-1, is EPEVTQTPSHQVTQMGQEVILRCVPISNHLYFYWYRQILGQKVEFLVSFYNNEISEKSEIFDDQFSVERPDGSNFTLKIRSTKLEDSAMYFCASSSGVGATEAFFGQGTRLTVV.

In this sample, this clonotype turned up many times. The chain combines TRBV6-1 with TRBJ1-2; TRBD1 agrees at 7 bases. CDR3 length: 13 amino acids. The V and J ends lost 2 bases and 8 bases, in that order; junction bases with no gene match: 5. The V gene's germline CDR1 is MNHNS and CDR2 SASEGT. CDR3 amino acids: CASSENRGYGYTF. The CDR3 region has the DNA TGTGCCAGCAGTGAAAACAGGGGATACGGCTACACCTTC.

This clonotype appeared many times. The rearrangement links TRBV28 to TRBJ2-7; 8 bases agree with TRBD1. Per the germline V gene, CDR1 is MDHEN and CDR2 is SYDVKM. V lost 6 bases to trimming and J lost 3 bases; unmatched junction nucleotides: 10. This CDR3 spans 15 amino acids. The CDR3 sequence: CASSWDRRRNYEQYF. The CDR3 DNA reads TGTGCCAGCAGCTGGGACAGGAGGAGGAACTACGAGCAGTACTTC.

This clonotype appeared a few times. The chain links TRBV3-2 to TRBJ2-3; whether TRBD2, the table's D call, matches the DNA was not checked. TRBV3-2 is classified as a pseudogene. CDR3 length: 15 amino acids. CDR3 residues: CASSPGLAGTDTQYF. The CDR3 nucleotides read TGTGCCAGCAGCCCGGGACTAGCGGGGACAGATACGCAGTATTTT.

This clonotype appeared many times. The gene calls are TRBV4-1 and TRBJ1-4, with 8 bases matching TRBD1. The CDR3 is made up of 15 amino acids. J lost 6 bases, V lost 4 bases, and 7 bases had no gene match. Germline-derived CDR1 and CDR2 are MGHRA and YSYEKL. CDR3 amino acids: CASSRSGTGDEKLFF. The DNA for the CDR3 is TGCGCCAGCAGCCGATCCGGGACAGGTGATGAAAAACTGTTTTTT.

This clonotype was detected many times. The chain carries TRBV6-6 and TRBJ1-2; no definite D call. V lost 6 bases and J lost 0, with 11 bases in between. The germline V gene has CDR1 MNHNY and CDR2 SVGAGI (reference sequence). The CDR3 has 14 amino acids. The CDR3 sequence: CASSWTDANYGYTF. The CDR3 DNA sequence: TGTGCCAGCAGCTGGACTGATGCTAACTATGGCTACACCTTC.

This clonotype occurred many times. The gene calls are TRBV5-1 and TRBJ2-2, with TRBD1 identical over 7 bases. Looked up from germline, CDR1 is SGHRS and CDR2 is YFSETQ. Trimming took 2 bases from V and 5 from J; bases not matched to a gene: 6. The CDR3 totals 15 residues. The CDR3 coding sequence is TGCGCCAGCAGCTTCCTCAAGACAGGGACCGGGGAGCTGTTTTTT. Amino acids: CASSFLKTGTGELFF.

In this sample, this clonotype turned up once. The chain couples TRBV12-3 or TRBV12-4 to TRBJ2-5; 8 bases are a match to TRBD1. This CDR3 contains 14 residues. J gave up 1 base and V 5 bases, and 3 bases lay outside the gene matches. CDR3: CASSAGQGQETQYF. The CDR3 DNA is TGTGCCAGCAGTGCCGGACAGGGCCAAGAGACCCAGTACTTC.

Ten or more counts support this clonotype. This rearrangement joins TRBV2 to TRBJ2-1; TRBD2 aligns across 12 bases. Trimming cost V 7 bases and J 5 bases; bases outside gene matches: 3. Germline V gene lookup returns CDR1 SNHLY and CDR2 FYNNEI. The CDR3 contains 14 residues. This CDR3 reads CASNLAGGDNEQFF. The CDR3 bases are TGTGCCAGCAATCTAGCGGGAGGGGACAATGAGCAGTTCTTC.

This clonotype has a count of ten or more. The chain couples TRBV28 to TRBJ1-2, with TRBD1 matching 10 bases. The V gene end was trimmed by 5 bases and the J gene end by 8 bases; junction bases not matched to a gene: 14. Germline-derived CDR1 and CDR2 are MDHEN and SYDVKM. The CDR3 sequence is 16 residues long. CDR3 residues: CASSPGTGASLQGYTF. CDR3 DNA: TGTGCCAGCAGTCCAGGGACAGGGGCGTCGTTACAAGGCTACACCTTC.

This clonotype came up a few times. This chain connects TRBV7-9 to TRBJ2-1; D assignment may be TRBD1 or TRBD2 (6 bases each). Deletions cut 5 bases from V and 3 bases from J, with 14 bases between. Per the germline V gene, CDR1 is SEHNR and CDR2 is FQNEAQ (reference sequence). This CDR3 spans 15 amino acids. The CDR3 loop is CASSKEGGIYNEQFF. CDR3 bases: TGTGCCAGCAGCAAAGAGGGGGGAATCTACAATGAGCAGTTCTTC.